This T cell receptor beta chain appears in the sequencing data of a study of neoadjuvant anti-PD-1 for oral cavity cancer. Across the study: Non-progressing patients received a fourth nivolumab dose near day 43, then surgery on days 50-56.

The data were produced by immunoSEQ multiplex PCR, yet TCRdb's version contains in-frame clones alone and is incomplete. The sample has approximately 67,000 clones; more than 70% are singletons. Germline values: CDR1 SGHRS, CDR2 YFSETQ. V shed 1 base and J shed 3 bases, with 9 bases lying between them. The CDR3 has 14 residues. These oral cavity squamous cell carcinomas were HPV-negative and locally advanced. The source material was PBMCs, sampled before nivolumab (anti-PD-1) treatment. The TCR was taken from a person aged 35-79 years with oral cavity squamous cell carcinoma. The V call is TRBV5-1, the J call TRBJ2-3; no clear D. CDR3: CASSLMENTDTQYF. CDR3 coding DNA: TGCGCCAGCAGCTTGATGGAAAATACAGATACGCAGTATTTT.